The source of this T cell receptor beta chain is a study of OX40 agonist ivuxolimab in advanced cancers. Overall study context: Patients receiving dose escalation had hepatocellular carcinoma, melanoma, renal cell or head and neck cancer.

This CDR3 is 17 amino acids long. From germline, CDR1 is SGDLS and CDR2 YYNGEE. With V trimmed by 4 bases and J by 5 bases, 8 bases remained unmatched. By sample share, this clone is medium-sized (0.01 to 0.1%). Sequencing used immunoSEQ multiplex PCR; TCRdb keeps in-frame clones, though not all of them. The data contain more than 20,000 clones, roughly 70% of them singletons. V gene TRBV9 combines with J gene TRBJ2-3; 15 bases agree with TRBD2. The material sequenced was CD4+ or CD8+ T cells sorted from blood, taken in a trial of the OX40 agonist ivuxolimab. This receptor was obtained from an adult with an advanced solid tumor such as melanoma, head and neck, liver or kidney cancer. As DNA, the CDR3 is TGTGCCAGCAGCCCTTGGACTAGCGGGGGGGTACAAGATACGCAGTATTTT. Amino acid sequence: CASSPWTSGGVQDTQYF.